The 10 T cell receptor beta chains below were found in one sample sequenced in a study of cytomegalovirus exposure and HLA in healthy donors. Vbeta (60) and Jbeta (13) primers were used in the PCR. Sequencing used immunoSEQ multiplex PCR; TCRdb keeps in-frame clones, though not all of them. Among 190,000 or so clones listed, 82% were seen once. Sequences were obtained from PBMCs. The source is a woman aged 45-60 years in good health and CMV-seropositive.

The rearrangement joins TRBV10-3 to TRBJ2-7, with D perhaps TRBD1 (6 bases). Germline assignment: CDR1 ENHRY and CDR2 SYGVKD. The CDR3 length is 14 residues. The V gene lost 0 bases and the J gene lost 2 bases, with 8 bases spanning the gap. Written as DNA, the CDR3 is TGTGCCATCAGTGAGTCGGACAGACCCTACGAGCAGTACTTC. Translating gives CAISESDRPYEQYF.

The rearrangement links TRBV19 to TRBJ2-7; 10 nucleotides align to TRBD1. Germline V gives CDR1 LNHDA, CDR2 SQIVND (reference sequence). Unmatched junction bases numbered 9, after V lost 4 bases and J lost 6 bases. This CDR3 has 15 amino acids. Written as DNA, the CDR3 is TGTGCCAGTAGTAGGGACAGGGGAGGGAAAGGCGAGCAGTACTTC. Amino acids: CASSRDRGGKGEQYF.

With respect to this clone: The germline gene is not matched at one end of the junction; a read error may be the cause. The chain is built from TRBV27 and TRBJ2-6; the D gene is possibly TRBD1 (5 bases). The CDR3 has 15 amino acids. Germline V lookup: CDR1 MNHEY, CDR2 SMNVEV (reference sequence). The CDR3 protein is CASSSRHPGANGLTF. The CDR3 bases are TGTGCCAGCAGTTCCAGGCACCCTGGGGCCAACGGCCTGACTTTC.

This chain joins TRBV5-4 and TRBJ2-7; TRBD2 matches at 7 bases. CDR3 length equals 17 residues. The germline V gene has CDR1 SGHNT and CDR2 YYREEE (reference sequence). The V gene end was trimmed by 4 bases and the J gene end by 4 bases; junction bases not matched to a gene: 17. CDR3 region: CASSRGGGASSFYEQYF. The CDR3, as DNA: TGTGCCAGCAGCAGGGGCGGGGGAGCTAGCAGCTTTTACGAGCAGTACTTC.

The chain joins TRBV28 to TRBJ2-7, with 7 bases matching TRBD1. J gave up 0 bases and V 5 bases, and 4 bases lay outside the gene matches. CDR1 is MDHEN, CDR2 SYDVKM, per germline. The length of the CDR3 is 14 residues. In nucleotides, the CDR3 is TGTGCCAGCAGTAGGGACAGTCACTCCTACGAGCAGTACTTC. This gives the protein CASSRDSHSYEQYF. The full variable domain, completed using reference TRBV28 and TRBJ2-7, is DVKVTQSSRYLVKRTGEKVFLECVQDMDHENMFWYRQDPGLGLRLIYFSYDVKMKEKGDIPEGYSVSREKKERFSLILESASTNQTSMYLCASSRDSHSYEQYFGPGTRLTVT.

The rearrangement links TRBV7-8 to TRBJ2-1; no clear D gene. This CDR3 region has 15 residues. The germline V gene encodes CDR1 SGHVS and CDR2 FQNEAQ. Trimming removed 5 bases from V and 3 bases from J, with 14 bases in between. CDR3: CASSPDMAIYNEQFF. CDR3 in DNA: TGTGCCAGCAGCCCAGACATGGCTATCTACAATGAGCAGTTCTTC.

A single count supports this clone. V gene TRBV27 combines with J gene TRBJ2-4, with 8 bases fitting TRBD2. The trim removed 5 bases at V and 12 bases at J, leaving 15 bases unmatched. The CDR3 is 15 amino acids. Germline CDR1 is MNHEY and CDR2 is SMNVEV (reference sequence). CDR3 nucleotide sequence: TGTGCCAGCAGTCCCCGGGGAGCGGGAGTTGTCAGTCAGTACTTC. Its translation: CASSPRGAGVVSQYF.

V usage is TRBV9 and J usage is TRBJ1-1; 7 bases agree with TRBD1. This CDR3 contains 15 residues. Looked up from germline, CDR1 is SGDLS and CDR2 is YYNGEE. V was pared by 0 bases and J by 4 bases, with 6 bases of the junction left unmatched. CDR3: CASSVVEGASTEAFF. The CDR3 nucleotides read TGTGCCAGCAGCGTAGTTGAGGGGGCGAGCACTGAAGCTTTCTTT. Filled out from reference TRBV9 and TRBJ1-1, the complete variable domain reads DSGVTQTPKHLITATGQRVTLRCSPRSGDLSVYWYQQSLDQGLQFLIQYYNGEERAKGNILERFSAQQFPDLHSELNLSSLELGDSALYFCASSVVEGASTEAFFGQGTRLTVV.

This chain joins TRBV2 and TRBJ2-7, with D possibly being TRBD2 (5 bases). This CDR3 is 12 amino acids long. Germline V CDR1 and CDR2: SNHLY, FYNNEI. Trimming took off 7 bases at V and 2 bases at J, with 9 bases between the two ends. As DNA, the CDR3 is TGTGCCAGCAAGAGGGATGCCTACGAGCAGTACTTC. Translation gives CASKRDAYEQYF.

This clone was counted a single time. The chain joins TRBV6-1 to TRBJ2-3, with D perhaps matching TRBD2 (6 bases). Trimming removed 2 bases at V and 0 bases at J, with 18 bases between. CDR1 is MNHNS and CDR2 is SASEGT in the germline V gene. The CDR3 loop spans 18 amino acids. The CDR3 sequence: CASSEWQAGRGSTDTQYF. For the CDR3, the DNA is TGTGCCAGCAGTGAATGGCAGGCCGGGCGGGGCAGCACAGATACGCAGTATTTT.